A selection of T cell receptor beta chains follows, all from one sample in a study of early T cells in non-severe SARS-CoV-2 infection. TCRdb re-derived calls from the 5' RACE reads in MiXCR, one entry per CDR3 protein. This sample has about 42,000 distinct CDR3 sequences, with approximately 6.2% found just once. The sample here was whole blood, taken at baseline. The receptors stem from an adult who was a healthcare worker with PCR-confirmed SARS-CoV-2 infection or an uninfected control (not recorded which). CDR3s include the opening cysteine and the closing phenylalanine or tryptophan. The D gene is left open where the match is weak. Only some rows state a clone size, as once, few, many or a class for expanded clones.

d_gene	abundance	j_gene	v_gene	CDR3aa	CDR3nt
.	many	TRBJ1-6	TRBV11-1	CASSQDGGNNSPLHF	TGTGCCAGCAGCCAAGATGGGGGTAATAATTCACCCCTCCACTTT
.	many	TRBJ1-3	TRBV20-1	CSANNREASGNTIYF	TGCAGTGCTAATAACAGGGAGGCCTCTGGAAACACCATATATTTT
.	medium-sized	TRBJ2-3	TRBV10-3	CAISGPGHSASRTDTQYF	TGTGCCATCAGTGGCCCAGGCCATAGCGCGTCCCGCACAGATACGCAGTATTTT
TRBD1	many	TRBJ1-2	TRBV7-9	CASSLAGTVGADGYTF	TGTGCCAGCAGCTTAGCAGGGACAGTGGGGGCGGATGGCTACACCTTC
TRBD1	many	TRBJ2-5	TRBV4-2	CASSQDEQGRSETQYF	TGTGCCAGCAGCCAAGATGAACAGGGGAGAAGTGAGACCCAGTACTTC
.	many	TRBJ1-4	TRBV5-1	CASSRDGVWEKLFF	TGCGCCAGCAGTCGGGACGGTGTTTGGGAAAAACTGTTTTTT
.	.	TRBJ2-1	TRBV20-1	CSVKSARNEQFF	TGCAGTGTTAAGTCGGCCAGAAATGAGCAGTTCTTC
TRBD1	many	TRBJ1-4	TRBV4-2	CASSQEFGQGVSLLFF	TGTGCCAGCAGCCAAGAGTTCGGACAGGGTGTGTCCTTACTGTTTTTT
TRBD1	many	TRBJ2-7	TRBV7-2	CASSSQGAMGNEQYF	TGTGCCAGCAGCTCCCAGGGGGCGATGGGGAACGAGCAGTACTTC
.	.	TRBJ1-2	TRBV7-2	CASVATLTENYGYTF	TGTGCCAGCGTAGCGACTTTGACAGAAAACTATGGCTACACCTTC
.	many	TRBJ2-3	TRBV6-2/TRBV6-3	CASSPGIIDTDTQYF	TGTGCCAGCAGCCCCGGGATTATCGACACAGATACGCAGTATTTT
.	many	TRBJ2-5	TRBV11-2	CASSLLPSETQYF	TGTGCCAGCAGCTTACTACCCTCGGAGACCCAGTACTTC
TRBD2	few	TRBJ2-1	TRBV27	CASSLSSYGGANEQFF	TGTGCCAGCAGTTTATCCTCATACGGGGGGGCGAATGAGCAGTTCTTC
.	many	TRBJ1-1	TRBV20-1	CSAAVRVNTEAFF	TGCAGTGCCGCGGTACGTGTGAACACTGAAGCTTTCTTT
TRBD2	.	TRBJ2-2	TRBV20-1	CSARASGRSNTGELFF	TGCAGTGCTAGGGCTAGCGGGAGATCGAACACCGGGGAGCTGTTTTTT
TRBD1	few	TRBJ2-7	TRBV12-3/TRBV12-4	CARTGPYEQYF	TGTGCCAGGACAGGGCCCTACGAGCAGTACTTC
TRBD1	many	TRBJ1-1	TRBV12-3/TRBV12-4	CASSQADRVPEAFF	TGTGCCAGCAGCCAGGCGGACAGGGTGCCTGAAGCTTTCTTT
TRBD1	.	TRBJ1-1	TRBV6-2/TRBV6-3	CASSPYQGARTEAFF	TGTGCCAGCAGCCCTTATCAGGGGGCGCGTACTGAAGCTTTCTTT
.	few	TRBJ1-1	TRBV7-2	CASSLFEGWAFF	TGTGCCAGCAGCTTATTCGAAGGGTGGGCTTTCTTT
TRBD2	many	TRBJ2-5	TRBV7-8	CASSLLGLLAEETQYF	TGTGCCAGCAGCTTACTGGGTTTGCTAGCGGAAGAGACCCAGTACTTC
.	few	TRBJ2-1	TRBV25-1	CASNRRGSYNEQFF	TGTGCCAGCAATCGACGCGGCTCCTACAATGAGCAGTTCTTC
.	many	TRBJ2-3	TRBV13	CASSLIQTDTQYF	TGTGCCAGCAGCTTAATACAGACAGATACGCAGTATTTT
TRBD1	medium-sized	TRBJ1-6	TRBV12-3/TRBV12-4	CASCHDRVTLNSPLHF	TGTGCCAGCTGCCACGACAGGGTGACGCTAAATTCACCCCTCCACTTT
TRBD1	many	TRBJ2-2	TRBV5-4	CASSRQGKGSGELFF	TGTGCCAGCAGCCGACAGGGGAAAGGGTCCGGGGAGCTGTTTTTT
TRBD1	many	TRBJ1-2	TRBV4-3	CASSPYRGGGYTF	TGCGCCAGCAGCCCGTACAGGGGAGGAGGCTACACCTTC
TRBD1	many	TRBJ2-7	TRBV30	CAWSPDRATEQYF	TGTGCCTGGAGCCCCGACAGGGCAACGGAGCAGTACTTC
TRBD2	many	TRBJ2-3	TRBV5-5	CASTPPTTSMADTQYF	TGTGCCAGCACCCCACCTACGACTAGCATGGCAGATACGCAGTATTTT
.	.	TRBJ1-2	TRBV28	CASTSANYGYTF	TGTGCCAGCACTTCAGCTAACTATGGCTACACCTTC
.	many	TRBJ2-1	TRBV19	CASSTREVNVYYNEQFF	TGTGCCAGTAGTACCCGGGAAGTCAACGTATATTACAATGAGCAGTTCTTC
.	.	TRBJ2-7	TRBV7-2	CASSLAVGVGYEQYF	TGTGCCAGCAGCTTAGCCGTAGGGGTCGGGTACGAGCAGTACTTC
TRBD2	.	TRBJ2-2	TRBV12-3/TRBV12-4	CSSIERGGNTGELFF	TGTTCCAGCATCGAGCGGGGGGGTAACACCGGGGAGCTGTTTTTT
.	many	TRBJ2-5	TRBV2	CASLAQGIQETQYF	TGTGCCAGCCTAGCTCAGGGTATACAAGAGACCCAGTACTTC
.	few	TRBJ1-2	TRBV15	CATSSLGPANYGYTF	TGTGCCACCAGCTCCCTGGGTCCAGCTAACTATGGCTACACCTTC
TRBD1	.	TRBJ1-2	TRBV29-1	CSVLIPGQALSGYTF	TGCAGCGTTTTAATTCCGGGACAGGCCCTCTCTGGCTACACCTTC
.	.	TRBJ1-1	TRBV28	CASRGRLNTEAFF	TGTGCCAGCAGAGGCAGGCTAAACACTGAAGCTTTCTTT
.	many	TRBJ2-1	TRBV6-4	CASSPTGTNNEQFF	TGTGCCAGCAGCCCGACAGGGACTAACAATGAGCAGTTCTTC
TRBD2	many	TRBJ2-3	TRBV11-2	CASSPWTSGGSTDTQYF	TGTGCCAGCAGCCCATGGACTAGCGGGGGGAGCACAGATACGCAGTATTTT
TRBD1	many	TRBJ1-3	TRBV7-2	CASQPNRGLFGSGNTIYF	TGTGCCAGCCAACCAAACAGGGGACTGTTCGGCTCTGGAAACACCATATATTTT
TRBD2	many	TRBJ2-1	TRBV4-3	CASSQDIGTSGLSYNEQFF	TGCGCCAGCAGCCAAGATATCGGGACTAGCGGTTTATCTTACAATGAGCAGTTCTTC
TRBD1	.	TRBJ1-4	TRBV18	CASSASTGVGEKLFF	TGTGCCAGCTCAGCATCGACAGGGGTCGGTGAAAAACTGTTTTTT
TRBD2	many	TRBJ2-1	TRBV12-3/TRBV12-4	CASSPGLAGGYNEQFF	TGTGCCAGCAGCCCCGGGCTAGCGGGGGGCTACAATGAGCAGTTCTTC
.	few	TRBJ1-3	TRBV18	CASSPLENTIYF	TGTGCCAGCTCACCGCTAGAAAACACCATATATTTT
TRBD2	many	TRBJ2-1	TRBV28	CASSAASGGETRNEQFF	TGTGCCAGCAGTGCCGCTAGCGGGGGGGAGACCCGAAATGAGCAGTTCTTC
.	many	TRBJ2-7	TRBV4-1	CASSPHRAQSYEQYF	TGCGCCAGCAGCCCCCACAGGGCCCAGTCCTACGAGCAGTACTTC
.	few	TRBJ2-5	TRBV13	CASSRWGDNQETQYF	TGTGCCAGCAGCCGCTGGGGGGACAACCAAGAGACCCAGTACTTC
.	many	TRBJ1-2	TRBV20-1	CSARDWPTNYGYTF	TGCAGTGCTAGAGATTGGCCGACGAACTATGGCTACACCTTC
TRBD2	many	TRBJ2-1	TRBV20-1	CSASGGAGYNEQFF	TGCAGTGCTAGCGGGGGGGCGGGCTACAATGAGCAGTTCTTC
.	many	TRBJ2-3	TRBV6-2/TRBV6-3	CASTWGGALDTQYF	TGTGCCAGCACCTGGGGGGGGGCCCTAGATACGCAGTATTTT
.	many	TRBJ2-2	TRBV27	CASSLLMTGNTGELFF	TGTGCCAGCAGTTTACTTATGACAGGGAACACCGGGGAGCTGTTTTTT
.	.	TRBJ2-7	TRBV6-5	CASSLTGSWDRQYF	TGTGCCAGCAGCCTAACAGGGTCCTGGGATAGGCAGTACTTC
TRBD2	.	TRBJ2-3	TRBV4-1	CASSQNPSGGATDTQYF	TGCGCCAGCAGCCAAAATCCAAGCGGGGGGGCGACAGATACGCAGTATTTT
.	.	TRBJ2-7	TRBV18	CASSRAGTASYEQYF	TGTGCCAGCTCACGGGCCGGGACGGCATCCTACGAGCAGTACTTC
TRBD1	many	TRBJ2-1	TRBV20-1	CSARHRGVYNEQFF	TGCAGTGCTAGACACAGGGGGGTCTACAATGAGCAGTTCTTC